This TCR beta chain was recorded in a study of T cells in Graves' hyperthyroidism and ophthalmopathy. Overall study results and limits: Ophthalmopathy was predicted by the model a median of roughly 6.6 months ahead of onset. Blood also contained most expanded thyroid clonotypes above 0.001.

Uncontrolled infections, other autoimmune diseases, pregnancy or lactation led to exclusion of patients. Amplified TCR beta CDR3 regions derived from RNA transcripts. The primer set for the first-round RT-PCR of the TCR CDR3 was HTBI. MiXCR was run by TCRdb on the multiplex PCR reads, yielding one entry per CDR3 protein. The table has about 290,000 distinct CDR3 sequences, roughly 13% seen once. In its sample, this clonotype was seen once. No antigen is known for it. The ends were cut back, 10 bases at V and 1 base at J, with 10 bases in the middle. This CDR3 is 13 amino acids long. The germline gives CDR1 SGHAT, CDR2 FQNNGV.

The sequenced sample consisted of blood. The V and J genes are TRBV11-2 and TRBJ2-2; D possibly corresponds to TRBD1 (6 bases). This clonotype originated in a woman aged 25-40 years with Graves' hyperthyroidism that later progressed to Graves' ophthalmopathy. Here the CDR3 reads CATSTGNTGELFF. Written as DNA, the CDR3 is TGTGCCACCTCGACAGGGAACACCGGGGAGCTGTTTTTT.